The clone carrying this T cell receptor beta chain was seen at least ten times. Antigen: not known. This record comes from a study of CD8+CD57+ T cells in acquired aplastic anemia. Study context: Quantities of DNA derived from sorted CD4+ and CD8+ cells averaged around 3 ug. Findings and limits, study-wide: Patients and healthy controls showed no significant CD8+ Simpson's diversity difference.

The TCR beta profiling, which covered VDJ combination and CDR3 sequence, was carried out using genomic DNA as the template. TCRdb reanalysed the reads using MiXCR and keeps one entry per CDR3 protein. The sample lists 450,000 to 550,000 distinct CDR3 sequences, around 32% occurring once. The V and J ends lost 0 bases and 8 bases respectively, with 13 bases between them. Looked up from germline, CDR1 is SGHTA and CDR2 is FQGNSA. The CDR3 loop spans 14 amino acids. Patients sequenced had flow cytometry evidence of CD8+CD57+ cell expansion. The TCR sequence derives from a human donor with aplastic anemia. Input material: sorted CD4+, CD8+, or CD8+CD57+ T cells (not recorded which) from PBMCs. The J gene is TRBJ1-2, the V gene TRBV7-2, with D unclear. CDR3 nucleotides: TGTGCCAGCAGCTTAGCGAACAGCTGGAGGGGCTACACCTTC. It yields the protein CASSLANSWRGYTF.